Presented here are 18 T cell receptor beta chains from one specimen sequenced in a study of T cell clonotyping in hematopoietic cell transplantation. Generated by immunoSEQ multiplex PCR, the TCRdb table keeps only in-frame clones and is missing some. In the table there are 55,000 to 70,000 clones, around 94% of which are singletons. The sample comprised peripheral blood mononuclear cells. These receptors all stem from a man aged 50-59 years in good health. Some clones in this sample may be carry-over from other donors' samples.

The V call is TRBV28, the J call TRBJ2-5; weak D call: TRBD1 (6 bases). The ends were cut back, 6 bases at V and 5 bases at J, with 19 bases in the middle. From germline, CDR1 is MDHEN and CDR2 SYDVKM. This CDR3 spans 15 amino acids. CDR3 sequence: CASSRQDRRKETQYF. DNA for the CDR3: TGTGCCAGCAGCCGTCAGGACAGAAGGAAGGAGACCCAGTACTTC. Drawing the rest from reference TRBV28 and TRBJ2-5, the complete variable domain is DVKVTQSSRYLVKRTGEKVFLECVQDMDHENMFWYRQDPGLGLRLIYFSYDVKMKEKGDIPEGYSVSREKKERFSLILESASTNQTSMYLCASSRQDRRKETQYFGPGTRLLVL.

The chain uses TRBV11-2 and TRBJ2-7, with D possibly matching TRBD1 (6 bases). Trimming removed 5 bases from V and 3 bases from J, with 17 bases in between. This CDR3 is 15 amino acids long. Germline loops: CDR1 SGHAT, CDR2 FQNNGV. The CDR3 loop reads CASSLRDTVLYEQYF. The DNA of the CDR3 is TGTGCCAGCAGCCTCCGGGACACCGTCCTCTACGAGCAGTACTTC.

The genes are TRBV28 and TRBJ2-7; 11 bases agree with TRBD1. V lost 4 bases to trimming and J lost 6 bases; unmatched junction nucleotides: 8. The germline V gene has CDR1 MDHEN and CDR2 SYDVKM. The length of the CDR3 is 15 residues. The CDR3 is CASSSPGQGVREQYF. The CDR3 nucleotides read TGTGCCAGCAGTTCCCCGGGACAGGGGGTTCGCGAGCAGTACTTC. Full variable domain (missing parts from reference TRBV28 and TRBJ2-7): DVKVTQSSRYLVKRTGEKVFLECVQDMDHENMFWYRQDPGLGLRLIYFSYDVKMKEKGDIPEGYSVSREKKERFSLILESASTNQTSMYLCASSSPGQGVREQYFGPGTRLTVT.

The gene calls are TRBV5-8 and TRBJ2-7; D possibly corresponds to TRBD2 (5 bases). The CDR3 totals 14 residues. V shed 2 bases and J shed 2 bases, with 11 bases lying between them. Germline CDR1 and CDR2: SGHTS and YDEGEE. CDR3 loop: CASSFTQTTYEQYF. The CDR3 DNA is TGTGCCAGCAGCTTCACTCAGACTACCTACGAGCAGTACTTC.

The chain uses TRBV10-3 and TRBJ2-6; D is unresolved. Germline values: CDR1 ENHRY, CDR2 SYGVKD. V lost 4 bases and J lost 1, with 8 bases in between. The CDR3 sequence is 15 residues long. The CDR3 DNA sequence: TGTGCCATCAGTGTAGGCGAGTCTGGGGCCAACGTCCTGACTTTC. Its translation is CAISVGESGANVLTF.

The CDR3 loop reads CSVIEGANYEQYF. CDR3 nucleotide sequence: TGCAGCGTTATTGAGGGGGCCAACTACGAGCAGTACTTC. The chain combines TRBV29-1 with TRBJ2-7, with 7 bases lining up with TRBD1. Germline loops: CDR1 SQVTM, CDR2 ANQGSEA. The CDR3 spans 13 residues. The J segment lost 3 bases and the V segment lost 5 bases, leaving 7 bases of the junction unmatched.

The chain uses TRBV6-6 and TRBJ2-3; D is perhaps TRBD2 (5 bases). Trimming left V 5 bases short and J 2 bases short, with 14 bases between. From germline, CDR1 is MNHNY and CDR2 SVGAGI (reference sequence). The CDR3 contains 15 residues. In DNA form, the CDR3 reads TGTGCCAGCAGTGACTACTCTCCGAACACAGATACGCAGTATTTT. Its translation: CASSDYSPNTDTQYF.

The chain couples TRBV7-7 to TRBJ2-7; 8 bases are a match to TRBD1. V shed 5 bases, J shed 7 bases, and the junction held 10 bases outside the gene matches. CDR1 and CDR2 (germline): SSHAT, FNYEAQ (reference sequence). The CDR3 runs 14 residues. The CDR3: CASSERTGTGEQYF. The CDR3 DNA is TGTGCCAGCAGCGAACGGACAGGGACGGGGGAGCAGTACTTC.

V usage is TRBV7-2 and J usage is TRBJ2-3, with 8 bases fitting TRBD2. J gave up 9 bases and V 1 base, and 9 bases lay outside the gene matches. CDR3 length: 15 amino acids. Per the germline V gene, CDR1 is SGHTA and CDR2 is FQGNSA. CDR3 sequence reads: CASSLDNGSGETQYF. DNA of the CDR3: TGTGCCAGCAGCTTAGATAATGGTAGCGGGGAGACGCAGTATTTT.

The chain joins TRBV6-5 to TRBJ2-7, with D perhaps assigned TRBD1 or TRBD2 (5 bases each). CDR1 is MNHEY and CDR2 is SVGAGI in the germline V gene. This CDR3 is built from 15 residues. Trimming shortened V by 6 bases and J by 2 bases, and 17 bases separated the two germline ends. Here the CDR3 reads CASRTEVGVPYEQYF. The CDR3 DNA reads as TGTGCCAGCAGAACCGAGGTGGGGGTGCCCTACGAGCAGTACTTC.

The rearrangement uses TRBV19 and TRBJ2-4; D is possibly TRBD2 (6 bases). Germline CDR1 LNHDA, CDR2 SQIVND (reference sequence). V gave up 5 bases and J gave up 0 bases, with 8 bases separating them. The CDR3 has 14 residues. CDR3 coding DNA: TGTGCCAGTAGTGCGGGACTAGCCAAAAACATTCAGTACTTC. It is translated as CASSAGLAKNIQYF.

V gene TRBV28 combines with J gene TRBJ2-7, with D possibly being TRBD1 (5 bases). There are 15 residues in the CDR3. Trimming left V 5 bases short and J 0 bases short, with 14 bases between. From germline, CDR1 is MDHEN and CDR2 SYDVKM. CDR3 loop: CASSAGNWGSYEQYF. As DNA, the CDR3 is TGTGCCAGCAGTGCAGGGAATTGGGGCTCCTACGAGCAGTACTTC.

The chain joins TRBV30 to TRBJ2-2, with D uncertain. Trimming left V 2 bases short and J 7 bases short, with 17 bases between. This CDR3 contains 15 residues. In germline, CDR1 is GTSNPN, CDR2 SVGIG (reference sequence). The CDR3 region is CAWSSGPISYGELFF. DNA of the CDR3: TGTGCCTGGAGTTCCGGGCCGATAAGCTACGGGGAGCTGTTTTTT.

The genes are TRBV2 and TRBJ1-6; no reliable D call. Trimming left V 4 bases short and J 4 bases short, with 5 bases between. In germline, CDR1 is SNHLY, CDR2 FYNNEI. This CDR3 spans 13 amino acids. CDR3 DNA sequence: TGTGCCAGCAGTGCGGATTATAATTCACCCCTCCACTTT. This translates into CASSADYNSPLHF.

The V and J genes are TRBV11-3 and TRBJ2-1; 13 bases agree with TRBD2. Germline V gene lookup returns CDR1 SGHNT and CDR2 YENEEA. J was trimmed by 12 bases and V by 6 bases; bases with no gene match: 8. The length of the CDR3 is 14 residues. Here the CDR3 DNA reads TGTGCCAGCAGTTCACTAGCGGGAGGGCCGGTGCAGTTCTTC. The encoded protein is CASSSLAGGPVQFF.

This chain links TRBV5-4 with TRBJ2-7, with TRBD1 identical over 11 bases. The CDR3 has 15 residues. With 4 bases clipped from V and 5 bases from J, the junction kept 8 bases outside the gene matches. Germline V gene lookup returns CDR1 SGHNT and CDR2 YYREEE (reference sequence). Here the CDR3 DNA reads TGTGCCAGCAGCACGCCGGACAGGGGGCAAAACGAGCAGTACTTC. This gives the protein CASSTPDRGQNEQYF.

CDR3 loop: CASSFGLTYEQYF. CDR3 DNA sequence: TGCGCCAGCAGCTTCGGGCTCACCTACGAGCAGTACTTC. This chain connects TRBV5-1 to TRBJ2-7; no definite D call. This CDR3 has 13 amino acids. V gave up 2 bases and J gave up 2 bases, with 8 bases separating them. Per the germline V gene, CDR1 is SGHRS and CDR2 is YFSETQ.

This clone was detected only once. The J gene is TRBJ2-2, the V gene TRBV2, with 15 bases matching TRBD2. The CDR3 extends over 16 amino acids. Per the germline V gene, CDR1 is SNHLY and CDR2 is FYNNEI. After removal of 7 bases from V and 6 bases from J, the junction contained 6 bases not matched to a gene. The CDR3 DNA is TGTGCCAGCAACAAGGGACTAGCGGGAGGTCCCGGGGAGCTGTTTTTT. This translates into CASNKGLAGGPGELFF.